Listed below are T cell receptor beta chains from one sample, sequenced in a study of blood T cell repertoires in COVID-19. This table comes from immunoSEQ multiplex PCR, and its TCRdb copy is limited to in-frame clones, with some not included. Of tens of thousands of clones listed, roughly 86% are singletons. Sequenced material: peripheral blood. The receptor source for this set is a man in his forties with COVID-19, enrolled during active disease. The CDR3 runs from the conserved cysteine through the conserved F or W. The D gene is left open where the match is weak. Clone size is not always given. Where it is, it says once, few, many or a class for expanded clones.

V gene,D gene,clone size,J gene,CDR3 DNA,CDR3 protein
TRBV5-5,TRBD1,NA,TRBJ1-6,TGTGCCAGCAGCTCCGAGACAGGGTTTTGGAATTCACCCCTCCACTTT,CASSSETGFWNSPLHF
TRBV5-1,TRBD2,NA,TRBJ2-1,TGCGCCAGCAGCTTTATCGGGACTAGCGGGGACGATGAGCAGTTCTTC,CASSFIGTSGDDEQFF
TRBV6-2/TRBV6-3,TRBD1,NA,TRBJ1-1,TGTGCCAGCAGTGCCGGGACAGGGGGCGTAACTGAAGCTTTCTTT,CASSAGTGGVTEAFF
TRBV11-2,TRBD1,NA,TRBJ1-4,TGTGCCAGCAGAATCACCGGGACAGTTAATGAAAAACTGTTTTTT,CASRITGTVNEKLFF
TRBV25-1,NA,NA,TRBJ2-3,TGTGCCAGCAACGAGGGGGGGCCAGCAGATACGCAGTATTTT,CASNEGGPADTQYF
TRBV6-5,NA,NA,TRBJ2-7,TGTGCCAGCAGTCCTGGCGAGGGCGGACCCTACGAGCAGTACTTC,CASSPGEGGPYEQYF
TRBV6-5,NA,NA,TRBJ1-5,TGTGCCAGCAGCCACCGGGGGGGCGAACAGCCCCAGCATTTT,CASSHRGGEQPQHF
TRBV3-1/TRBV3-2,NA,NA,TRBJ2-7,TGTGCCAGCAGCCGGAGGGTTAACTACGAGCAGTACTTC,CASSRRVNYEQYF
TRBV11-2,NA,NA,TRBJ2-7,TGTGCCAGCAGCCCGACCCTTTCGGGATCCTACGAGCAGTACTTC,CASSPTLSGSYEQYF
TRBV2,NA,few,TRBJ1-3,TGTGCCAGCGGTACTACTGGAAACACCATATATTTT,CASGTTGNTIYF
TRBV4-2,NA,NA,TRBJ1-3,TGTGCCAGCAGCCAATCGTCAGCGAGCTCTGGAAACACCATATATTTT,CASSQSSASSGNTIYF
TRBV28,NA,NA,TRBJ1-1,TGTGCCAGCAGTGTACAGTTCGCTGAAGCTTTCTTT,CASSVQFAEAFF
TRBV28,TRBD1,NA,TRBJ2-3,TGTGCCAGCAGTTCCCACTGGACAGGGCAGACAGATACGCAGTATTTT,CASSSHWTGQTDTQYF
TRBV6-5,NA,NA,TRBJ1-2,TGTGCCAGCACCTCGGATGGGGGCAGATATGGCTACACCTTC,CASTSDGGRYGYTF
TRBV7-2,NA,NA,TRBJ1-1,TGTGCCAGCAGCGCGGCCCTCTCGAACACTGAAGCTTTCTTT,CASSAALSNTEAFF
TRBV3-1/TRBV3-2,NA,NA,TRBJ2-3,TGTGCCAGCAGCCCCGGACTGGTTCGGACAGATACGCAGTATTTT,CASSPGLVRTDTQYF
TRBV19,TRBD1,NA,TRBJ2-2,TGTGCCAGTACCTCTACAGGGGGCTATAGCACCGGGGAGCTGTTTTTT,CASTSTGGYSTGELFF
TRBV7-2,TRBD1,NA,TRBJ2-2,TGTGCCAACCAACAGGGGCCTCTGAACACCGGGGAGCTGTTTTTT,CANQQGPLNTGELFF
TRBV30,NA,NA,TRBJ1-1,TGTGCCTGGGTTGCGCTGGGAGAGGGTGAAGCTTTCTTT,CAWVALGEGEAFF
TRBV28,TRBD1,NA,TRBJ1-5,TGTGCCAGCAGTCCCGACAGGGTGGTCAATCAGCCCCAGCATTTT,CASSPDRVVNQPQHF
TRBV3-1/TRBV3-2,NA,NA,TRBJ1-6,TGTGCCAGCAGCCATGGGGGGTTGGGGAATAATTCACCCCTCCACTTT,CASSHGGLGNNSPLHF
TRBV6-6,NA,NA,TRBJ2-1,TGTGCCAGCAGTTACTCGGCAGCGTACAATGAGCAGTTCTTC,CASSYSAAYNEQFF
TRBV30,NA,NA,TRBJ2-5,TGTGCCTGGAGCCCAAGCGGAGAGACCCAGTACTTC,CAWSPSGETQYF
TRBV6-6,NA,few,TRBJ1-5,TGTGCCAGCAGTGTAGACAATCAGCCCCAGCATTTT,CASSVDNQPQHF
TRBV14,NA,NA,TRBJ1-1,TGTGCCAGCAGCCAAACAGTGAACACTGAAGCTTTCTTT,CASSQTVNTEAFF
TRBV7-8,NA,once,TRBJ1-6,TGTGCCAGCAGTCGACAGGTCTATAATTCACCCCTCCACTTT,CASSRQVYNSPLHF
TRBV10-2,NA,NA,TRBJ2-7,TGCGCCAGCATGAGGGACAGCAGTCCTCTTTCTGGGGGGGAGCAGTACTTC,CASMRDSSPLSGGEQYF
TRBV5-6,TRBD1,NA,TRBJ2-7,TGTGCCAGCGGTCGACAGGGGGCTCCGTACGAGCAGTACTTC,CASGRQGAPYEQYF
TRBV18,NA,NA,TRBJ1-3,TGTGCCAGCTCACCAGGAGGGGTATCTGGAAACACCATATATTTT,CASSPGGVSGNTIYF
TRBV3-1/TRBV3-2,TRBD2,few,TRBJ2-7,TGTGCCAGCAGCCAAGCCGGGACTAACTACGAGCAGTACTTC,CASSQAGTNYEQYF
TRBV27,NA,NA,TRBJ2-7,TGTGCCAGCAGTAAGTTCAGGGGCTACGAGCAGTACTTC,CASSKFRGYEQYF
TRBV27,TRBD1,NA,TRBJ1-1,TGTGCCAGCAGTCGTACAGGGGGCTATACTGAAGCTTTCTTT,CASSRTGGYTEAFF
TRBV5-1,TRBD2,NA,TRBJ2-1,TGCGCCAGCAGCTCGCCGGGACTAGCGGGGGCCTACAATGAGCAGTTCTTC,CASSSPGLAGAYNEQFF
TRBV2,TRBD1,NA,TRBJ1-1,TGTGCCAGCCGAGACAGGGGCGTCGGCACTGAAGCTTTCTTT,CASRDRGVGTEAFF
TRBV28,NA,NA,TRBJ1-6,TGTGCCAGCAGTTCCACACCGGGACACGTTTCACCCCTCCACTTT,CASSSTPGHVSPLHF
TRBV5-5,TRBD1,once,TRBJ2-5,TGTGCCAGCAGCTTCAGGGGGCTAAGAGGAGAGACCCAGTACTTC,CASSFRGLRGETQYF
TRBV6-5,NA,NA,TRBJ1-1,TGTGCCAGCAGCTCCGAAAGGGGCTACACTGAAGCTTTCTTT,CASSSERGYTEAFF
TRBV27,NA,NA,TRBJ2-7,TGTGCCAGCAGTTTATCGACCCCAGCGCGCGTGCAGTACTTC,CASSLSTPARVQYF
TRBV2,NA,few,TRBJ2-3,TGTGCCAGCAGCTCAGAGGGTAGGGATACGCAGTATTTT,CASSSEGRDTQYF
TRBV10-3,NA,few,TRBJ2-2,TGTGCCATCAGTCGTGACAGGCCGGGGAACACCGGGGAGCTGTTTTTT,CAISRDRPGNTGELFF
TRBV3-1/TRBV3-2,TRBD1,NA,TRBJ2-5,TGTGCCAGCAGCCGACAGGGATTCCAAGAGACCCAGTACTTC,CASSRQGFQETQYF
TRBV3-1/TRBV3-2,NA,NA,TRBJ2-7,TGTGCCAGCAGCCAAGGCGGCAGGGCCTACTACGAGCAGTACTTC,CASSQGGRAYYEQYF
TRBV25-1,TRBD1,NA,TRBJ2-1,TGTGCCAGCAGTGAGCCTGACAGGGTGCATGAGCAGTTCTTC,CASSEPDRVHEQFF
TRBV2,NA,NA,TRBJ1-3,TGTGCCAGCCTTAGGGGTTTTGGAAACACCATATATTTT,CASLRGFGNTIYF
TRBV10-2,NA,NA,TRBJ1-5,TGCGCCAGTAACAGGGAATTCGTCAATCAGCCCCAGCATTTT,CASNREFVNQPQHF
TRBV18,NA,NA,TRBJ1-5,TGTGCCAGCTCACCGGGAGACGGCTATCAGCCCCAGCATTTT,CASSPGDGYQPQHF
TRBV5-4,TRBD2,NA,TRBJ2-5,TGTGCCAGCAAGGGGGGAAGCGGGGGGCCGTACCAAGAGACCCAGTACTTC,CASKGGSGGPYQETQYF
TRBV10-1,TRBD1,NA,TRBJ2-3,TGCGCCAGCAGTTTCCAGGGGGCAGATACGCAGTATTTT,CASSFQGADTQYF
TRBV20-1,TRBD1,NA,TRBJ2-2,TGCAGTGCTAGTGGACAGGGGTTCGGGGAGCTGTTTTTT,CSASGQGFGELFF